The clone carrying this T cell receptor (beta chain) is judged large. As yet, its antigen is unknown. V dropped 4 bases and J dropped 0 bases, with 6 bases sitting between them. The length of the CDR3 is 13 residues. The sorted Tregs were CD4+CD25+CD127-/low cells. The TRBV12-4/TRBJ1-2 clonotypes were amplified using barcode primers with ligated adaptors. TCRdb re-derived calls from the multiplex PCR reads in MiXCR, one entry per CDR3 protein. The sample lists some 2,000 distinct CDR3 sequences; 15% to 20% were seen once. Study-level findings and limits: Tumor memory CD4+ T cell TCR gene usage was found to cluster with blood and lymph node memory CD4+ cells and with lymph node naive CD4+ cells. Tumor Tregs overlapped most with tumor, then blood, naive CD4+ cells.

The sample consisted of Tregs sorted from blood. The chain recombines TRBV12-3 or TRBV12-4 with TRBJ1-2, with D unclear. The sequence was collected from a female donor with breast cancer. The CDR3 DNA reads TGTGCCAGCAGTTATGGAGCTAACTATGGCTACACCTTC. Translating gives CASSYGANYGYTF.